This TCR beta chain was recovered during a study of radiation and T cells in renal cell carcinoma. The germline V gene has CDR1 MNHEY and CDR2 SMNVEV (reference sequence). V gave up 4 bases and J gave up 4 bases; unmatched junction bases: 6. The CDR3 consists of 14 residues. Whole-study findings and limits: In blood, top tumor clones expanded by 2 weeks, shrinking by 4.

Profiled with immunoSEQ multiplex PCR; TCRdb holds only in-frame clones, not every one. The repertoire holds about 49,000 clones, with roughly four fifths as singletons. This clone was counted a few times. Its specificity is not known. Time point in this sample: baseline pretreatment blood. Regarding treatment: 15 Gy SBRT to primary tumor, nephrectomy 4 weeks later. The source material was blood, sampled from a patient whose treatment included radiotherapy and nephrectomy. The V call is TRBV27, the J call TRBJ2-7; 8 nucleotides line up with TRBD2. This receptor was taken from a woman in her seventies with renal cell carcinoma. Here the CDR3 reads CASSSGLGPYEQYF. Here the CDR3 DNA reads TGTGCCAGCAGTTCGGGACTAGGACCTTACGAGCAGTACTTC.